The rows below give T cell receptor beta chains drawn from one sample of a study of cytomegalovirus exposure and HLA in healthy donors. The repertoire was sequenced with immunoSEQ multiplex PCR; TCRdb's copy has only in-frame clones and lacks some. The sample lists 85,000 to 130,000 clones, around 82% seen once, with around 1.5% in the top ten. The sequenced sample consisted of PBMCs. These receptors were obtained from a woman in her forties in good health and CMV-seronegative. CDR3s include the opening cysteine and the closing phenylalanine or tryptophan. Fields, in order: J gene, V gene, CDR3 protein.

j_gene: TRBJ2-6
v_gene: TRBV9
CDR3aa: CASSADSPGANVLTF

j_gene: TRBJ2-3
v_gene: TRBV19
CDR3aa: CASTHTYRANTQYF

j_gene: TRBJ2-1
v_gene: TRBV11-2
CDR3aa: CASSLESGNYNEQFF

j_gene: TRBJ2-1
v_gene: TRBV10-2
CDR3aa: CASGLAGVYDNEQFF

j_gene: TRBJ1-2
v_gene: TRBV30
CDR3aa: CAWGQGVVYGYTF

j_gene: TRBJ1-5
v_gene: TRBV4-1
CDR3aa: CASSLGQGPYSNQPQHF

j_gene: TRBJ1-5
v_gene: TRBV19
CDR3aa: CASSPRTRGSNQPQHF

j_gene: TRBJ1-1
v_gene: TRBV7-8
CDR3aa: CASSFLGGFGGRNTEAFF

j_gene: TRBJ2-2
v_gene: TRBV5-1
CDR3aa: CASSLEVQPTGELFF

j_gene: TRBJ2-5
v_gene: TRBV7-6
CDR3aa: CASSPVGASQYF

j_gene: TRBJ1-5
v_gene: TRBV6-1
CDR3aa: CASSEGSGGRQPQHF

j_gene: TRBJ2-7
v_gene: TRBV7-2
CDR3aa: CASSQSLLAGGSEQYF

j_gene: TRBJ2-1
v_gene: TRBV9
CDR3aa: CASSVAPGRASGEQFF

j_gene: NA
v_gene: TRBV19
CDR3aa: CASSIGGGSYEQYF

j_gene: TRBJ1-4
v_gene: TRBV19
CDR3aa: CASRDRGAEKLFF

j_gene: TRBJ1-1
v_gene: TRBV25-1
CDR3aa: CASSGLTGLGTEAFF

j_gene: TRBJ2-7
v_gene: TRBV11-3
CDR3aa: CASSSRTSGGEQYF

j_gene: TRBJ2-2
v_gene: TRBV7-9
CDR3aa: CASSTGAGELFF

j_gene: TRBJ2-2
v_gene: TRBV27
CDR3aa: CASSFGRGELFF

j_gene: TRBJ1-6
v_gene: TRBV19
CDR3aa: CASSTGDRVDSPLHF

j_gene: TRBJ2-3
v_gene: TRBV7-2
CDR3aa: CAISTLAGETDTQYF

j_gene: TRBJ2-7
v_gene: TRBV19
CDR3aa: CASSGLGPGEQYF

j_gene: TRBJ1-4
v_gene: TRBV15
CDR3aa: CATSRDKGTNEKLFF

j_gene: TRBJ2-7
v_gene: TRBV6-1
CDR3aa: CASRRDRAAYEQYF

j_gene: TRBJ1-6
v_gene: TRBV18
CDR3aa: CATRSSYNSPLHF

j_gene: TRBJ2-3
v_gene: TRBV20-1
CDR3aa: CSASYPDTQYF

j_gene: TRBJ1-4
v_gene: TRBV19
CDR3aa: CASNIRDFGEKLFF

j_gene: TRBJ1-1
v_gene: TRBV6-1
CDR3aa: CASSNRGRGTEAFF

j_gene: TRBJ2-1
v_gene: TRBV19
CDR3aa: CTSSLQLAGGRNEQFF

j_gene: TRBJ2-1
v_gene: TRBV11-2
CDR3aa: CASSYQTGAHYNEQFF

j_gene: TRBJ2-7
v_gene: TRBV10-1
CDR3aa: CASSESISQQGFSYEQYF

j_gene: NA
v_gene: TRBV9
CDR3aa: CASSPREGIPYEQYF